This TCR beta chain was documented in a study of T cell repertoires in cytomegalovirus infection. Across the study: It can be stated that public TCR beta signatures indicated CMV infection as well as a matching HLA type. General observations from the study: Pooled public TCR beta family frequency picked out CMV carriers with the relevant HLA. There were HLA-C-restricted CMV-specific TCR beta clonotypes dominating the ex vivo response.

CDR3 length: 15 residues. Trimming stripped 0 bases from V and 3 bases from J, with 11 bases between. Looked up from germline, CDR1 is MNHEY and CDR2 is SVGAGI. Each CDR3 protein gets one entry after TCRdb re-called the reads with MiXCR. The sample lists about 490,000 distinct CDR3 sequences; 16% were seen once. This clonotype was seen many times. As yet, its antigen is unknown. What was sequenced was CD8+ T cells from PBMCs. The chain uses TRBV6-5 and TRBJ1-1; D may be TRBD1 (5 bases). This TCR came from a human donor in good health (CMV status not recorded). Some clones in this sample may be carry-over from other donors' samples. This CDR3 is CASSYSEGLDTEAFF. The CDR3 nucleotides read TGTGCCAGCAGTTACTCGGAGGGGCTGGACACTGAAGCTTTCTTT.